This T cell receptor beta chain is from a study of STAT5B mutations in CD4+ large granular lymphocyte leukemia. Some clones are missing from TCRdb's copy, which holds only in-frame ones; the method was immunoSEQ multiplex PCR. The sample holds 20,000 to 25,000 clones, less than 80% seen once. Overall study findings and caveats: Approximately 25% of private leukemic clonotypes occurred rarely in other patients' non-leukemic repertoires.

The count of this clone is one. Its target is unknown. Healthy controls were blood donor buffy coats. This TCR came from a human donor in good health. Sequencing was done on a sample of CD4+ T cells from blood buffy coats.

CDR3 amino acids: CARSQKGTRVNYEQYF. DNA for the CDR3: TGTGCCAGAAGCCAAAAAGGGACTAGGGTTAACTACGAGCAGTACTTC. J is TRBJ2-7 and V is TRBV5-3; TRBD2 aligns across 8 bases. Being an ORF, TRBV5-3 has a function that is uncertain. The J segment lost 3 bases and the V segment lost 4 bases, leaving 12 bases of the junction unmatched. CDR3 length equals 16 residues.